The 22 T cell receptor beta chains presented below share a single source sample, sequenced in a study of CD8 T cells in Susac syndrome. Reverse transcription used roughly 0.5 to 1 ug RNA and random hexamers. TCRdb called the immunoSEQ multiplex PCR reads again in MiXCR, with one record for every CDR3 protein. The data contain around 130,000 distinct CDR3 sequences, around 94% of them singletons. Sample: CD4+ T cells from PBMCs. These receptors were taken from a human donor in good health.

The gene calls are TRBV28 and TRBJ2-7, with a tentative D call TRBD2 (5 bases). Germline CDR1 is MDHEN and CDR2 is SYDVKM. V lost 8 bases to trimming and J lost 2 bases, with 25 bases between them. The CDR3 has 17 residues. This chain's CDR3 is CASVPSHGVGVTYEQYF. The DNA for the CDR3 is TGTGCCAGCGTCCCTTCCCACGGGGTCGGAGTCACCTACGAGCAGTACTTC.

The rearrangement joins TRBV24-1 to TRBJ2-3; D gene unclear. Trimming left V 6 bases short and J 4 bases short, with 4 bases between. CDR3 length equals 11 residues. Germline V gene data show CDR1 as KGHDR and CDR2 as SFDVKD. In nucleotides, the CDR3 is TGTGCCACCAGTACCGCAGATACGCAGTATTTT. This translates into CATSTADTQYF.

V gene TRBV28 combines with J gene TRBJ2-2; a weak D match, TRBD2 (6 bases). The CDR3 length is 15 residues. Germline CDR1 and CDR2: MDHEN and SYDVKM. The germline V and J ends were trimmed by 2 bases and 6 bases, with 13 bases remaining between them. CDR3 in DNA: TGTGCCAGCAGTTTACCGCAGTCGGGGGCCGGGGAGCTGTTTTTT. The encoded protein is CASSLPQSGAGELFF.

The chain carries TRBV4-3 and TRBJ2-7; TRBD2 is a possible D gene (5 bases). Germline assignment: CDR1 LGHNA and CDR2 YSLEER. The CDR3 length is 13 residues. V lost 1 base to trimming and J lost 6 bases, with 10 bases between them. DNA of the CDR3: TGCGCCAGCAGCCAAGGGGAGTGGAGCGAGCAGTACTTC. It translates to CASSQGEWSEQYF.

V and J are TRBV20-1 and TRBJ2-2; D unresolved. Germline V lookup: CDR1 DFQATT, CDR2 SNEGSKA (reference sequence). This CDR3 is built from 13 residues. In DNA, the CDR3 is TGCAGCATATCTAAGGGGAACACCGGGGAGCTGTTTTTT. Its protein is CSISKGNTGELFF.

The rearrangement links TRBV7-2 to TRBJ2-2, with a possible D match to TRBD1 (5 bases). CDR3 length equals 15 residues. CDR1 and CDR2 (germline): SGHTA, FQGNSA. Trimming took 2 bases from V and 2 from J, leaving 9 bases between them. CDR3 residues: CASSLRQLNTGELFF. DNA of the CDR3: TGTGCCAGCAGCTTAAGACAGTTAAACACCGGGGAGCTGTTTTTT.

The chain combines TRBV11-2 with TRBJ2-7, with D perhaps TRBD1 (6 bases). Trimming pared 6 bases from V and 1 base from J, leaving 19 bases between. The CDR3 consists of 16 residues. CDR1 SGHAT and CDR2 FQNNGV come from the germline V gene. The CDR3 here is CASSFNGQIRSYEQYF. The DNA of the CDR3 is TGTGCCAGCAGTTTCAACGGACAGATTCGATCCTACGAGCAGTACTTC.

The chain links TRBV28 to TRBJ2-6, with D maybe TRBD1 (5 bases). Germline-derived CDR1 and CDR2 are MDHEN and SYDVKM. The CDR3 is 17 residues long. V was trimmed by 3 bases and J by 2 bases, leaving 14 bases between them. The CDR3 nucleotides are TGTGCCAGCAGTTTGCGACAGTACAGCGCTGGGGCCAACGTCCTGACTTTC. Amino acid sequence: CASSLRQYSAGANVLTF.

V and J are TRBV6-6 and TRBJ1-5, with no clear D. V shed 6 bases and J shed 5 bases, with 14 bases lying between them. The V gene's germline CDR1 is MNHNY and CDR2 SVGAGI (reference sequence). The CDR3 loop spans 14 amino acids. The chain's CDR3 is CASRTDGTHQPQHF. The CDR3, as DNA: TGTGCCAGCAGGACCGACGGTACGCATCAGCCCCAGCATTTT.

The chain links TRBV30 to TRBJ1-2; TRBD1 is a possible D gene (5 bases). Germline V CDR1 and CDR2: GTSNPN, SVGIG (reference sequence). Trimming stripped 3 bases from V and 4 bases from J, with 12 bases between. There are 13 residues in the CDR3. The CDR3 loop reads CAWSPQDGYGYTF. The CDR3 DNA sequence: TGTGCCTGGAGCCCACAGGACGGCTATGGCTACACCTTC.

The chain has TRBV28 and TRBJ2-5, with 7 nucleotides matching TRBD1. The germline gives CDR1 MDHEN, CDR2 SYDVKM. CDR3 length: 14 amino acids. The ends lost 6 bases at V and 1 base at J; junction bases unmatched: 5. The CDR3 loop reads CASSQGQIQETQYF. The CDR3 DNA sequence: TGTGCCAGCAGCCAGGGACAGATCCAAGAGACCCAGTACTTC.

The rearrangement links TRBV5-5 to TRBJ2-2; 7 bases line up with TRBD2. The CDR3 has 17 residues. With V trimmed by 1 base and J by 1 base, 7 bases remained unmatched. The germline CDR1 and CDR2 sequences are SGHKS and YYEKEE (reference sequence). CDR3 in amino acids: CASSLSQRGLNTGELFF. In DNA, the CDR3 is TGTGCCAGCAGCTTGAGCCAGCGGGGCCTGAACACCGGGGAGCTGTTTTTT.

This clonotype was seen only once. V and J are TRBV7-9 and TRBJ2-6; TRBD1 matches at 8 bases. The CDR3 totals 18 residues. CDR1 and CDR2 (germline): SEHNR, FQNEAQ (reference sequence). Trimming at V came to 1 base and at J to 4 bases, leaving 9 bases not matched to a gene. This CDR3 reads CASSLVSGQAAGANVLTF. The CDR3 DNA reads TGTGCCAGCAGCTTAGTGTCGGGACAGGCGGCAGGGGCCAACGTCCTGACTTTC.

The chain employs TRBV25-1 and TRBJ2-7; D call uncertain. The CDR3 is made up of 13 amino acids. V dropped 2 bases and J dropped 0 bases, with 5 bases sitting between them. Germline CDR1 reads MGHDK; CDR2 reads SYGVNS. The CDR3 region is CASSETASYEQYF. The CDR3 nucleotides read TGTGCCAGCAGTGAAACAGCCTCCTACGAGCAGTACTTC.

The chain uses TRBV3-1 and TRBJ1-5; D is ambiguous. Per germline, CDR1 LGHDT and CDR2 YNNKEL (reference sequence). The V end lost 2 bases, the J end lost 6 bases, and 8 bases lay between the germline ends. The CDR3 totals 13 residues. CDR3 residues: CASSQSSGQPQHF. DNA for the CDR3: TGTGCCAGCAGCCAATCCTCGGGTCAGCCCCAGCATTTT.

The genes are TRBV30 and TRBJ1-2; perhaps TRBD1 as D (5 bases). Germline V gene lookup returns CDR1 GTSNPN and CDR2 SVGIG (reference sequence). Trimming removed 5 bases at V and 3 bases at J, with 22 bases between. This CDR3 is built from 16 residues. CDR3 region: CAWYNPPGDLYYGYTF. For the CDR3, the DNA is TGTGCCTGGTATAATCCGCCGGGGGACCTTTACTATGGCTACACCTTC.

The CDR3 loop reads CASRTSGRGDEQYF. CDR3 DNA sequence: TGTGCCAGCAGGACTAGCGGGAGGGGCGACGAGCAGTACTTC. The chain recombines TRBV6-2 or TRBV6-3 with TRBJ2-7, with 14 positions matching TRBD2. Germline trimming cut 6 bases from V and 5 bases from J; bases unmatched to any gene: 3. This CDR3 has 14 amino acids. Germline V CDR1 and CDR2: MNHEY, SVGEGT.

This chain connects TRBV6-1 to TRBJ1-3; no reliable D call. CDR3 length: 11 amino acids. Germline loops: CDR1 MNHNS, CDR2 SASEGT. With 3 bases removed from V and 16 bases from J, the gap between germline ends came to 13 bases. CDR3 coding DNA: TGTGCCAGCAGTGACCTGCAGGTGAAGTATTTT. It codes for CASSDLQVKYF.

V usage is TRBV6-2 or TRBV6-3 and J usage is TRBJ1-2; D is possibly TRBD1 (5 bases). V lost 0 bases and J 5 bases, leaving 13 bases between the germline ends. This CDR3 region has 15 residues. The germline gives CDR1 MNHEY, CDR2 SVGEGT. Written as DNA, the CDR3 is TGTGCCAGCAGTTACTCGGCCGGGGCCGGGTATGGCTACACCTTC. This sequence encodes CASSYSAGAGYGYTF.

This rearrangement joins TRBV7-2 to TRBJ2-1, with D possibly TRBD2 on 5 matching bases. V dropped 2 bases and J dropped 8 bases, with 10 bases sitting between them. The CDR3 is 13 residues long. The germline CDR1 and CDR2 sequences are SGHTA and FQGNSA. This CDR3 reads CASSLMGEDEQFF. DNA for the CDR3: TGTGCCAGCAGCTTAATGGGAGAGGATGAGCAGTTCTTC.

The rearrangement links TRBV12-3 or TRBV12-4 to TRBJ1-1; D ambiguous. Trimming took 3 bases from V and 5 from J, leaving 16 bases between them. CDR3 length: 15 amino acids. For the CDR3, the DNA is TGTGCCAGCAGTTTGGGGTCACGTTCTTTGACTGAAGCTTTCTTT. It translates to CASSLGSRSLTEAFF.

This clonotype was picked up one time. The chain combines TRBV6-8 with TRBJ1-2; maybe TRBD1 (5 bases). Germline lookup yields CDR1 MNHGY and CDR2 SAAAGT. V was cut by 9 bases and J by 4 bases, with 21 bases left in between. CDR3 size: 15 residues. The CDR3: CASDNRRPKGYGYTF. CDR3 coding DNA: TGTGCCAGTGACAACAGGAGACCGAAGGGCTATGGCTACACCTTC.